The T cell receptor beta chain under discussion was sequenced for a study of cytomegalovirus exposure and HLA in healthy donors. Study-level results: In an earlier analysis, in roughly 600 donors, most V segments appeared productive either ~87% or ~30% of the time.

13 Jbeta primers and 60 Vbeta primers were used for the PCR. The assay was immunoSEQ multiplex PCR, and TCRdb's table has in-frame clones only and misses some. Across 150,000 to 200,000 clones, the top ten clones capture almost 6.5% of the sample. Germline CDR1 is GTSNPN and CDR2 is SVGIG (reference sequence). CDR3 length equals 12 residues. The V end was cut by 2 bases, the J end by 4 bases, with 8 bases between. Notes on this clone: What it binds is unknown.

This clonotype was sampled from a man in his thirties or forties in good health and CMV-seronegative. Material for sequencing was PBMCs. J is TRBJ1-2 and V is TRBV30, with unresolved D. CDR3 nucleotides: TGTGCCTGGAGTAAACTGCTCTATGGCTACACCTTC. This translates into CAWSKLLYGYTF.